These 30 T cell receptor beta chains share one sample of origin, sequenced in a study of T cells in Graves' hyperthyroidism and ophthalmopathy. RNA transcripts provided the source from which TCR beta CDR3 regions were amplified. With the HTBI primer set, the TCR CDR3 went through a first round of RT-PCR. TCRdb used MiXCR to reprocess the multiplex PCR reads, holding one entry per CDR3 protein. The repertoire holds around 390,000 distinct CDR3 sequences, with around 13% as singletons. Sequencing was performed on blood. The receptor set was obtained from a young woman with Graves' ophthalmopathy.

This clonotype was detected only a few times. The rearrangement links TRBV20-1 to TRBJ2-3; 9 bases align to TRBD2. Trimming removed 2 bases from V and 4 bases from J; junction bases left unmatched: 13. Germline CDR1 and CDR2: DFQATT and SNEGSKA (reference sequence). This CDR3 is 17 amino acids long. CDR3 sequence: CSARRIWLAGQADTQYF. The CDR3, as DNA: TGCAGTGCTAGACGGATCTGGCTAGCGGGGCAAGCAGATACGCAGTATTTT.

This clonotype was seen at least ten times. The chain links TRBV3-1 to TRBJ1-1; D unclear. With 0 bases removed from V and 5 bases from J, the gap between germline ends came to 19 bases. CDR3 length equals 17 residues. The germline V gene encodes CDR1 LGHDT and CDR2 YNNKEL (reference sequence). Here the CDR3 reads CASSQDQEGSRRTEAFF. Here the CDR3 DNA reads TGTGCCAGCAGCCAAGATCAGGAGGGCTCGAGGCGTACTGAAGCTTTCTTT. Filled out from reference TRBV3-1 and TRBJ1-1, the complete variable domain reads DTAVSQTPKYLVTQMGNDKSIKCEQNLGHDTMYWYKQDSKKFLKIMFSYNNKELIINETVPNRFSPKSPDKAHLNLHINSLELGDSAVYFCASSQDQEGSRRTEAFFGQGTRLTVV.

This clonotype was counted many times. The chain carries TRBV9 and TRBJ1-1; unclear D gene. V lost 1 base and J lost 5, with 12 bases in between. This CDR3 comprises 14 residues. Germline V gene data show CDR1 as SGDLS and CDR2 as YYNGEE. The CDR3 spells CASSVKEFGTEAFF. In DNA, the CDR3 is TGTGCCAGCAGCGTAAAAGAATTCGGGACTGAAGCTTTCTTT.

The sample holds many counts of this clonotype. This chain links TRBV5-5 with TRBJ2-3; 7 nucleotides line up with TRBD1. Looked up from germline, CDR1 is SGHKS and CDR2 is YYEKEE (reference sequence). Trimming at V came to 4 bases and at J to 6 bases, leaving 8 bases not matched to a gene. The CDR3 spans 14 residues. The CDR3 is CASSLWTGRDTQYF. For the CDR3, the DNA is TGTGCCAGCAGCCTATGGACAGGCAGGGATACGCAGTATTTT.

A few counts support this clonotype. This chain joins TRBV14 and TRBJ1-1; D gene uncertain. Germline CDR1 is SGHDN and CDR2 is FVKESK. The CDR3 extends over 14 amino acids. The V gene lost 0 bases and the J gene lost 5 bases, with 10 bases spanning the gap. CDR3: CASSQDMGQTEAFF. The CDR3 DNA is TGTGCCAGCAGCCAAGATATGGGTCAGACTGAAGCTTTCTTT.

This clonotype was counted many times. V usage is TRBV30 and J usage is TRBJ1-4; D is unclear. Trimming removed 2 bases at V and 6 bases at J, with 16 bases between. CDR1 GTSNPN and CDR2 SVGIG come from the germline V gene (reference sequence). This CDR3 contains 15 residues. The CDR3 sequence: CAWSTTRGADEKLFF. Here the CDR3 DNA reads TGTGCCTGGAGTACCACTCGAGGAGCTGATGAAAAACTGTTTTTT.

This clonotype was recorded many times. The chain employs TRBV20-1 and TRBJ1-5; 8 bases agree with TRBD1. The trim removed 8 bases at V and 7 bases at J, leaving 13 bases unmatched. The V gene's germline CDR1 is DFQATT and CDR2 SNEGSKA (reference sequence). The CDR3 runs 14 residues. CDR3 residues: CSSNDGTGDQPQHF. CDR3 DNA sequence: TGCAGTTCCAATGACGGGACAGGTGACCAGCCCCAGCATTTT.

This clonotype came up many times. The chain has TRBV20-1 and TRBJ2-3; D ambiguous. CDR3 length: 14 residues. Trimming took off 3 bases at V and 2 bases at J, with 12 bases between the two ends. From germline, CDR1 is DFQATT and CDR2 SNEGSKA (reference sequence). CDR3 amino acids: CSASLDVNTDTQYF. The CDR3 nucleotides are TGCAGTGCTAGTCTGGACGTGAACACAGATACGCAGTATTTT.

The rearrangement links TRBV29-1 to TRBJ2-5; 9 bases are shared with TRBD1. Unmatched junction bases numbered 1, after V lost 6 bases and J lost 5 bases. Germline V lookup: CDR1 SQVTM, CDR2 ANQGSEA. This CDR3 has 11 amino acids. As DNA, the CDR3 is TGCAGCGTGGGACAGGGCGAGACCCAGTACTTC. Amino acids: CSVGQGETQYF.

The chain links TRBV20-1 to TRBJ1-2, with D perhaps TRBD1 (5 bases). From germline, CDR1 is DFQATT and CDR2 SNEGSKA (reference sequence). This CDR3 spans 15 amino acids. Deletions cut 0 bases from V and 4 bases from J, with 15 bases between. The CDR3 sequence: CSARDLGQIGYGYTF. CDR3 bases: TGCAGTGCTAGAGATCTAGGACAAATTGGCTATGGCTACACCTTC.

This clonotype was seen a few times. The gene calls are TRBV12-3 or TRBV12-4 and TRBJ1-6; a possible D gene is TRBD1 (6 bases). The CDR3 consists of 16 residues. Trimming left V 8 bases short and J 0 bases short, with 14 bases between. CDR3 coding DNA: TGTGCCAGCTGTCGGGGGGCGAGCTCCTATAATTCACCCCTCCACTTT. As protein: CASCRGASSYNSPLHF.

The rearrangement links TRBV5-4 to TRBJ2-3; possible D gene TRBD2, 6 bases. There are 15 residues in the CDR3. The V end was cut by 4 bases, the J end by 8 bases, with 20 bases between. Per the germline V gene, CDR1 is SGHNT and CDR2 is YYREEE (reference sequence). The CDR3 sequence: CASSTEASEAPTQYF. CDR3 nucleotide sequence: TGTGCCAGCAGCACGGAGGCTAGCGAGGCGCCTACGCAGTATTTT. Drawing the rest from reference TRBV5-4 and TRBJ2-3, the complete variable domain is ETGVTQSPTHLIKTRGQQVTLRCSSQSGHNTVSWYQQALGQGPQFIFQYYREEENGRGNFPPRFSGLQFPNYSSELNVNALELDDSALYLCASSTEASEAPTQYFGPGTRLTVL.

V gene TRBV10-3 combines with J gene TRBJ1-2; D gene ambiguous. The CDR3 extends over 15 amino acids. The germline V gene encodes CDR1 ENHRY and CDR2 SYGVKD. The germline V and J ends were trimmed by 0 bases and 3 bases, with 11 bases remaining between them. CDR3 protein: CAISESGGWDYGYTF. DNA of the CDR3: TGTGCCATCAGTGAGTCTGGAGGATGGGACTATGGCTACACCTTC.

In its sample, this clonotype was seen many times. The chain couples TRBV28 to TRBJ1-3; D not certain. The length of the CDR3 is 16 residues. The germline CDR1 and CDR2 sequences are MDHEN and SYDVKM. V was shortened by 5 bases and J by 0 bases, with 14 bases between the two germline ends. CDR3: CASSGPPGSSGNTIYF. The CDR3 DNA reads TGTGCCAGCAGTGGGCCCCCAGGAAGCTCTGGAAACACCATATATTTT.

In this sample, this clonotype turned up many times. This sequence joins TRBV7-9 and TRBJ2-3; no firm D call. Trimming stripped 4 bases from V and 2 bases from J, with 7 bases between. This CDR3 region has 13 residues. The V gene's germline CDR1 is SEHNR and CDR2 FQNEAQ (reference sequence). The CDR3 loop reads CASSSPFTDTQYF. Here the CDR3 DNA reads TGTGCCAGCAGCTCTCCGTTCACAGATACGCAGTATTTT.

This clonotype was counted ten times or more. The chain carries TRBV11-2 and TRBJ2-3, with D possibly being TRBD2 (6 bases). Germline V gene lookup returns CDR1 SGHAT and CDR2 FQNNGV. The CDR3 contains 15 residues. With 5 bases removed from V and 6 bases from J, the gap between germline ends came to 18 bases. This chain's CDR3 is CASSPGRGYADTQYF. CDR3 in DNA: TGTGCCAGCAGCCCAGGGCGGGGTTATGCGGATACGCAGTATTTT.

Of note for this clonotype: A much larger clone sits a single nucleotide away, making a read error possible. The conserved closing phenylalanine or tryptophan is absent in this CDR3, likely reflecting a read error. V and J are TRBV6-5 and TRBJ1-1, with D perhaps matching TRBD1 (5 bases). The CDR3 is 14 residues long. The V gene's germline CDR1 is MNHEY and CDR2 SVGAGI. Between the trimmed V and J ends, which lost 2 bases and 5 bases, there was a span of 12 bases. DNA for the CDR3: TGTGCCAGCAGTTACGGGGGGGTGGGGACTGAAGCTTTCCTT. This translates into CASSYGGVGTEAFL.

This clonotype came up a few times. The rearrangement uses TRBV15 and TRBJ2-7, with D hard to call. This CDR3 has 15 residues. The V and J ends lost 1 base and 3 bases respectively, with 13 bases between them. Germline V gene sequence: CDR1 LNHNV, CDR2 YYDKDF (reference sequence). In DNA, the CDR3 is TGTGCCACCAGCAGAGGGACGGACCCTATCTACGAGCAGTACTTC. Protein: CATSRGTDPIYEQYF.

The CDR3 spells CASSSRETGVNTEAFF. DNA for the CDR3: TGTGCCAGCAGCTCGAGGGAGACGGGCGTGAACACTGAAGCTTTCTTT. The chain employs TRBV9 and TRBJ1-1, with D unresolved. Germline V lookup: CDR1 SGDLS, CDR2 YYNGEE. The germline V and J ends were trimmed by 4 bases and 0 bases, with 16 bases remaining between them. This CDR3 spans 16 amino acids.

This clonotype was recorded a few times. J is TRBJ2-7 and V is TRBV7-9; tentative D call: TRBD1 (6 bases). The CDR3 has 14 residues. Germline V gene data show CDR1 as SEHNR and CDR2 as FQNEAQ (reference sequence). V lost 7 bases to trimming and J lost 6 bases, with 19 bases between them. DNA for the CDR3: TGTGCCAGCAACACCAAACAGGGTGCCCGCGAGCAGTACTTC. Translation gives CASNTKQGAREQYF.

The chain has TRBV11-2 and TRBJ1-1; D unresolved. CDR3 length equals 14 residues. The V end lost 1 base, the J end lost 0 bases, and 6 bases lay between the germline ends. Germline V gene sequence: CDR1 SGHAT, CDR2 FQNNGV. The CDR3 reads CASSLAAMNTEAFF. The CDR3 coding sequence is TGTGCCAGCAGCTTAGCGGCTATGAACACTGAAGCTTTCTTT.

This clonotype appeared many times. The chain has TRBV6-1 and TRBJ2-3, with 7 bases that match TRBD2. With V trimmed by 8 bases and J by 2 bases, 10 bases remained unmatched. CDR1 is MNHNS and CDR2 is SASEGT in the germline V gene. CDR3 length: 15 amino acids. CDR3 loop: CASAWGGEDTDTQYF. CDR3 coding DNA: TGTGCCAGCGCTTGGGGGGGTGAGGACACAGATACGCAGTATTTT.

The chain recombines TRBV6-6 with TRBJ2-5; D tentatively reads TRBD1 or TRBD2 (5 bases each). Germline assignment: CDR1 MNHNY and CDR2 SVGAGI (reference sequence). The CDR3 runs 13 residues. V was trimmed by 1 base and J by 12 bases, leaving 15 bases between them. The CDR3 loop reads CASSYYTGTVKYF. In nucleotides, the CDR3 is TGTGCCAGCAGTTACTACACGGGGACCGTGAAGTACTTC.

This clonotype appeared many times. The V and J genes are TRBV24-1 and TRBJ1-6, with no clear D. V lost 3 bases and J lost 7, with 15 bases in between. CDR3 size: 16 residues. CDR1 is KGHDR and CDR2 is SFDVKD in the germline V gene. CDR3 sequence: CATSDPAKGTNSPLHF. The CDR3 DNA reads TGTGCCACCAGTGATCCCGCTAAAGGAACCAATTCACCCCTCCACTTT.

This clonotype came up a few times. The CDR3 does not end in the conserved phenylalanine or tryptophan, so this is likely a read error. V usage is TRBV5-6 and J usage is TRBJ1-5; no definite D call. This CDR3 is 12 amino acids long. The germline gives CDR1 SGHDT, CDR2 YYEEEE. The germline V and J ends were trimmed by 1 base and 4 bases, with 3 bases remaining between them. CDR3 sequence reads: CASSLSNQPQHS. The CDR3 region has the DNA TGTGCCAGCAGCTTGTCTAATCAGCCCCAGCATTCT.

This clonotype was observed many times. The genes are TRBV4-1 and TRBJ2-5; 7 bases align to TRBD1. Germline V CDR1 and CDR2: MGHRA, YSYEKL. This CDR3 contains 15 residues. With V trimmed by 4 bases and J by 13 bases, 18 bases remained unmatched. This chain's CDR3 is CASSPSPGTGDQSYF. The DNA for the CDR3 is TGCGCCAGCAGCCCTTCCCCAGGAACAGGGGATCAGTCGTACTTC.

This clonotype was observed at least ten times. V and J are TRBV3-1 and TRBJ2-7; tentative D call: TRBD1 (5 bases). V dropped 2 bases and J dropped 1 base, with 12 bases sitting between them. In germline, CDR1 is LGHDT, CDR2 YNNKEL (reference sequence). CDR3 length: 15 residues. The CDR3 loop reads CASSQMGRVSYEQYF. The CDR3 region has the DNA TGTGCCAGCAGCCAAATGGGCAGGGTGTCCTACGAGCAGTACTTC.

This clonotype has at least ten counts. V and J are TRBV20-1 and TRBJ2-7; 11 nucleotides agree with TRBD2. The length of the CDR3 is 18 residues. The germline gives CDR1 DFQATT, CDR2 SNEGSKA (reference sequence). The ends lost 0 bases at V and 7 bases at J; junction bases unmatched: 17. The CDR3 reads CSARDPPVSASGGPEQYF. CDR3 in DNA: TGCAGTGCTAGAGATCCGCCTGTTTCGGCTAGCGGGGGGCCGGAGCAGTACTTC.

Written as DNA, the CDR3 is TGTGCCAGCAGCGTAGGTCAGGGGCGGTGGTCCGAGCAGTACTTC. This translates into CASSVGQGRWSEQYF. The V and J genes are TRBV5-5 and TRBJ2-7, with TRBD1 as a possible D gene (6 bases). Germline V CDR1 and CDR2: SGHKS, YYEKEE (reference sequence). V was trimmed by 4 bases and J by 6 bases, leaving 20 bases between them. The CDR3 is 15 residues long.

V and J are TRBV10-1 and TRBJ2-2; D may be TRBD1 (6 bases). V lost 2 bases, J lost 7 bases, and 11 bases lay in between. The germline V gene has CDR1 WNHNN and CDR2 SYGVQD (reference sequence). CDR3 length equals 14 residues. The CDR3 DNA reads TGCGCCAGCAGTGAGGGGGGCGCCGGCGGGGAGCTGTTTTTT. Amino acids: CASSEGGAGGELFF.